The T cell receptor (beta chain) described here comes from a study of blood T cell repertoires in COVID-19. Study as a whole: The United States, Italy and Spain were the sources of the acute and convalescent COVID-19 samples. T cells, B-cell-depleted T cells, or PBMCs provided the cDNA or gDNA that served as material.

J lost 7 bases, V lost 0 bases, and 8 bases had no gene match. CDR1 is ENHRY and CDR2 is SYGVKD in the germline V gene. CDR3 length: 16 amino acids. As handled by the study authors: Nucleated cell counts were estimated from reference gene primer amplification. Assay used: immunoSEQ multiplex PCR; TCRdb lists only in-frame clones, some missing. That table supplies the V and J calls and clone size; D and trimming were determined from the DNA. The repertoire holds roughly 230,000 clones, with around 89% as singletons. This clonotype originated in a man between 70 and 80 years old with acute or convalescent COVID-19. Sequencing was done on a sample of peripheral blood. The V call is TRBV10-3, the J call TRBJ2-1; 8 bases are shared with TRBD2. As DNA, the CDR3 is TGTGCCATCAGTGAGTCAACTAGCGGAACTCTGAATGAGCAGTTCTTC. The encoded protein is CAISESTSGTLNEQFF.